Given below is one TCR beta chain in context. This clonotype was picked up a small number of times. The antigen it recognizes is unknown. Base qualities are not at hand, and no much larger clone is one base apart. Only healthy Caucasian donors were included. The twin cohort consisted of three pairs of female monozygotic twins, all aged about 18 to 29 years. CD4+ and CD8+ T cell populations were isolated with positive isolation kits from Invitrogen. Library construction relied on 5' RACE. For sequencing, an Illumina HiSeq 2000 was employed. A universal primer binding site was introduced by template switching, and a unique molecular identifier was present in the final cDNA, enabling accurate counting of TCR cDNA molecules. First-strand cDNA for TCR alpha and beta chains was synthesized from specific primers in the conserved constant-segment region. To control for contamination, every cDNA library carried two barcodes: a SMART-Mk sample barcode plus Illumina barcodes. TruSeq adapter sequences, together with Illumina sample barcodes, were added in two successive PCR steps. The TCR alpha and beta cDNA libraries were sequenced on the Illumina HiSeq platform using custom primers. As for the original processing: Raw reads were processed with MiGEC to extract unique molecular identifiers, and MiXCR was used to determine CDR3 positions. For each individual, recombination models were inferred using an EM algorithm with the repgenHMM and IGoR tools. Shared clonotypes were analyzed with the tcR package in R, and sharing was normalized by the product of cloneset sizes. To study raw recombination free of thymic and clonal selection effects, out-of-frame nonproductive sequences were analyzed. The public sequencing data were trimmed at Q25 with fastp and processed into clonotypes with MiXCR by TCRdb, which kept only in-frame beta chains. CDR3 protein duplicates are merged, each entry listing the most common genes and DNA. TCRdb's processing, not the authors', yielded these V and J calls. A total of around 490,000 distinct CDR3 sequences appear in this sample, approximately 20% of them only once. The ten largest clones add up to 0.4% to 0.6% of the sample.

The germline V gene supplies CDR1 SGHRS and CDR2 YFSETQ. Cut back by 0 bases and 1 base, the V and J ends lie 13 bases apart. The CDR3 sequence holds 17 residues, the cysteine and phenylalanine included. The retained sequence is limited to the CDR3, 51 bases, with the frame set at the first base. This record comes from a study of identical twins listed by TCRdb under 2016. Looking at the study overall: To test whether fetal clonotypes persist, the study used deep sequencing on TCR alpha and beta repertoires from monozygotic twins, unrelated adults of various ages, and cord blood. To rule out contamination, the twin experiments were replicated at different times with different library preparation protocols.

Paper-wide results and their limitations: Compared with coincidental sharing between unrelated individuals, out-of-frame TCR alpha sequences shared between twins had an excess of sequences with low generation probability. In monozygotic twins, recombination models systematically underestimated out-of-frame TCR alpha sharing, but the models matched the sharing seen between unrelated individuals. Because the same donors could not be followed over many years, the conclusions depended on cross-sectional statistical analysis. Abundant cord blood beta clonotypes had fewer insertions, young adult naive repertoires showed a similar but weaker trend, and memory repertoires showed no such trend. Zero-insertion analyses could be partly confounded by invariant T cells such as MAIT and iNKT, although diverse VJ usage argued against such confounding for most clonotypes. The excess sharing between twins in beta out-of-frame sequences was weaker because fewer shared sequences reduced the signal-to-noise ratio.

These records were also assigned to another study, of yellow fever vaccine responses in identical twins. The second study, in turn, reports: The authors reported that the T cell response to vaccination in identical twins appeared partly convergent and partly personalized. In identical twins, the study followed T cell clones that responded to the vaccine with precision.

Recombination joined TRBV5-1 with TRBJ1-4; a weak D assignment points to TRBD1 (6 bases agree). The sample taken for sequencing was CD4+ T cells sorted from blood. This receptor was identified in a woman between 18 and 29 years old in good health. This receptor has the CDR3 CASSLGTVLQTNEKLFF. The sequenced DNA: TGCGCCAGCAGCTTGGGGACAGTTCTTCAAACTAATGAAAAACTGTTTTTT.